These 17 T cell receptor beta chains were all obtained from the same sample, sequenced in a study of blood T cell repertoires in COVID-19 (dated by TCRdb to 2018 to 2020). The library was obtained by the immunoSEQ multiplex PCR assay. TCRdb mirrors the immuneACCESS table, restricted to in-frame sequences. Some clones are absent from its copies; in checked studies, under half trace to an unresolved V gene, and the reason for the others is unknown. The sample table holds 430,000 or so clones, of which approximately 90% were seen once. The ten largest clonotypes hold about 1.4% of the sample. The source material was PBMCs or T cells enriched from blood (not recorded which). The receptors derive from a woman between 18 and 30 years old who had been exposed to COVID-19.

The chain combines TRBV5-6 with TRBJ2-3; 12 nucleotides line up with TRBD2. The CDR3 has 15 residues. The germline V gene has CDR1 SGHDT and CDR2 YYEEEE. V gave up 5 bases and J gave up 4 bases; unmatched junction bases: 5. CDR3 bases: TGTGCCAGCAGTTGGACTAGCGGGAATTCAGATACGCAGTATTTT. Encoded protein: CASSWTSGNSDTQYF.

The chain combines TRBV5-1 with TRBJ2-6; 8 nucleotides line up with TRBD1. V lost 9 bases and J lost 1; bases outside the gene matches: 6. The CDR3 totals 15 residues. Germline CDR1 is SGHRS and CDR2 is YFSETQ. CDR3 sequence reads: CANKDRVSGANVLTF. DNA for the CDR3: TGCGCCAACAAGGACAGGGTGTCTGGGGCCAACGTCCTGACTTTC.

The chain uses TRBV6-5 and TRBJ2-7; 7 bases are a match to TRBD2. Germline assignment: CDR1 MNHEY and CDR2 SVGAGI. The CDR3 length is 15 residues. V was clipped by 4 bases and J by 4 bases; unmatched bases: 10. CDR3 nucleotides: TGTGCCAGCAGTTCATGGGGGGGGTCTACGTACGAGCAGTACTTC. It is translated as CASSSWGGSTYEQYF.

The chain employs TRBV7-3 and TRBJ2-1; 7 bases line up with TRBD2. CDR1 is SGHTA, CDR2 FQGTGA, per germline. The length of the CDR3 is 15 residues. With V trimmed by 3 bases and J by 8 bases, 10 bases remained unmatched. The CDR3 DNA follows: TGTGCCAGCAGCTTTTTCGGGGGGTCTAGGGATGAGCAGTTCTTC. Translating it yields CASSFFGGSRDEQFF.

This sequence joins TRBV28 and TRBJ1-2; TRBD1 matches at 10 bases. Germline CDR1 and CDR2: MDHEN and SYDVKM. The CDR3 consists of 13 residues. J gave up 12 bases and V 5 bases, and 9 bases lay outside the gene matches. CDR3 protein: CASSRNSGTGDTF. The CDR3 DNA sequence: TGTGCCAGCAGTCGAAATTCCGGGACAGGGGACACCTTC.

The chain has TRBV28 and TRBJ2-7; 8 bases are a match to TRBD1. Unmatched junction bases numbered 12, after V lost 6 bases and J lost 5 bases. Germline V gene sequence: CDR1 MDHEN, CDR2 SYDVKM. This CDR3 has 15 residues. The CDR3 sequence is CASSPTGGTGHEQYF. The CDR3, as DNA: TGTGCCAGCAGCCCCACCGGTGGGACAGGCCACGAGCAGTACTTC.

This clone was picked up a small number of times. The chain links TRBV7-3 to TRBJ2-7; D may be TRBD2 (6 bases). The ends were cut back, 2 bases at V and 6 bases at J, with 20 bases in the middle. The CDR3 has 16 residues. Germline V gene data show CDR1 as SGHTA and CDR2 as FQGTGA. CDR3 nucleotide sequence: TGTGCCAGCAGCTTATCATCGTCCGGGGGACGTTGCGAGCAGTACTTC. This translates into CASSLSSSGGRCEQYF. The whole variable domain, remainder taken from reference TRBV7-3 and TRBJ2-7, is GAGVSQTPSNKVTEKGKYVELRCDPISGHTALYWYRQSLGQGPEFLIYFQGTGAADDSGLPNDRFFAVRPEGSVSTLKIQRTERGDSAVYLCASSLSSSGGRCEQYFGPGTRLTVT.

The genes are TRBV4-1 and TRBJ2-1, with D perhaps TRBD1 (5 bases). The V gene lost 4 bases and the J gene lost 10 bases, with 14 bases spanning the gap. Germline lookup yields CDR1 MGHRA and CDR2 YSYEKL. The length of the CDR3 is 13 residues. The CDR3 loop is CASSPGRTYEQFF. The DNA of the CDR3 is TGCGCCAGCAGCCCAGGCCGGACATACGAGCAGTTCTTC.

This chain connects TRBV5-1 to TRBJ1-2, with D possibly TRBD1 on 5 matching bases. The CDR3 covers 13 residues. Trimming removed 7 bases from V and 3 bases from J, with 13 bases in between. The germline V gene has CDR1 SGHRS and CDR2 YFSETQ. CDR3 in DNA: TGCGCCAGCGGTCTGGGGCTGGACTATGGCTACACCTTC. Its protein product is CASGLGLDYGYTF.

The chain recombines TRBV27 with TRBJ2-1; 11 nucleotides agree with TRBD2. The CDR3 has 15 amino acids. Losses at the gene ends were 5 bases for V and 6 bases for J; bases not matched to a gene: 6. The germline CDR1 and CDR2 sequences are MNHEY and SMNVEV (reference sequence). CDR3 DNA: TGTGCCAGCAGTCCTCATAGCGGGGGGGCCAATGAGCAGTTCTTC. The encoded protein is CASSPHSGGANEQFF.

The chain links TRBV7-8 to TRBJ1-5; TRBD1 matches at 7 bases. CDR1 and CDR2 from the germline V gene are SGHVS and FQNEAQ. With 4 bases clipped from V and 2 bases from J, the junction kept 8 bases outside the gene matches. This CDR3 region has 16 residues. CDR3 region: CASSSYRGGGNQPQHF. The CDR3 coding sequence is TGTGCCAGCAGCTCTTACAGGGGTGGTGGCAATCAGCCCCAGCATTTT.

This chain links TRBV11-2 with TRBJ1-5; possible D gene TRBD1, 6 bases. CDR3 length: 15 residues. Trimming cost V 0 bases and J 4 bases, with 10 bases left between them. Germline CDR1 is SGHAT and CDR2 is FQNNGV. CDR3 residues: CASSLDHQGNQPQHF. The CDR3 DNA reads TGTGCCAGCAGCTTAGATCATCAGGGGAATCAGCCCCAGCATTTT.

This chain uses TRBV7-3 with TRBJ2-5; TRBD1 matches at 8 bases. Germline CDR1 SGHTA, CDR2 FQGTGA. The CDR3 has 15 amino acids. V trimming: 2 bases; J trimming: 4 bases; junction bases outside the gene matches: 6. DNA of the CDR3: TGTGCCAGCAGCTTATTTTCAGGGGGCCTAGAGACCCAGTACTTC. Translated, it gives CASSLFSGGLETQYF.

The chain carries TRBV3-1 (or the pseudogene TRBV3-2) and TRBJ1-2; 9 bases fit TRBD1. CDR3 length equals 14 residues. Germline V gives CDR1 LGHDT, CDR2 YNNKEL (reference sequence). Trimming cost V 6 bases and J 8 bases; bases outside gene matches: 10. CDR3: CASSRRDRVGGYTF. The CDR3 DNA sequence: TGTGCCAGCAGTCGACGGGACAGGGTCGGAGGCTACACCTTC.

This chain uses TRBV27 with TRBJ2-1, with D tentatively TRBD2 (6 bases). V was pared by 7 bases and J by 2 bases, with 15 bases between. Germline CDR1 reads MNHEY; CDR2 reads SMNVEV (reference sequence). CDR3 length: 15 residues. CDR3 sequence reads: CASTVEGPTYNEQFF. The DNA for the CDR3 is TGTGCCAGCACCGTGGAGGGCCCAACCTACAATGAGCAGTTCTTC.

The chain couples TRBV7-5 to TRBJ2-1; no check of the table's D call, TRBD1, against the DNA was made. TRBV7-5 is a pseudogene. The CDR3 runs to 15 residues. The CDR3: CVRSSVGGPPREQFF. CDR3 sequence (DNA): TGTGTCAGAAGCTCGGTAGGGGGACCCCCTAGAGAGCAGTTCTTC.

This chain connects TRBV28 to TRBJ2-6; D possibly corresponds to TRBD1 (5 bases). Per germline, CDR1 MDHEN and CDR2 SYDVKM. The CDR3 totals 17 residues. Trimming removed 7 bases at V and 0 bases at J, with 16 bases between. The CDR3 reads CASKMQGASSGANVLTF. In nucleotides, the CDR3 is TGTGCCAGCAAGATGCAGGGTGCGTCCTCTGGGGCCAACGTCCTGACTTTC.